The T cell receptor beta chain described here comes from a study of cytomegalovirus exposure and HLA in healthy donors. The CDR3 consists of 15 residues. V was clipped by 6 bases and J by 0 bases, with 11 bases between them. Germline CDR1 MNHNS, CDR2 SASEGT. A note on this clone: The antigen is undetermined.

Study conclusions and caveats: In a later analysis, productive TCRs from donors in an Asian-associated ancestry cluster reportedly carried fewer N-insertions than the cohort mean. Most subjects' HLA-A and HLA-B alleles were reportedly predicted from TCR beta sequences.

A multiplex PCR was run with 60 Vbeta primers and 13 Jbeta primers. Generated by immunoSEQ multiplex PCR, the TCRdb table keeps only in-frame clones and is missing some. The sample is made up of some 47,000 clones, and the top ten hold around 2.2% of it. The sample taken for sequencing was PBMCs. This chain connects TRBV6-1 to TRBJ2-2; D might be TRBD1 (7 bases). The clonotype comes from a middle-aged woman in good health and CMV-seronegative. In DNA form, the CDR3 reads TGTGCCAGCAGGGGCGGGACAGCGAACACCGGGGAGCTGTTTTTT. Translation gives CASRGGTANTGELFF.